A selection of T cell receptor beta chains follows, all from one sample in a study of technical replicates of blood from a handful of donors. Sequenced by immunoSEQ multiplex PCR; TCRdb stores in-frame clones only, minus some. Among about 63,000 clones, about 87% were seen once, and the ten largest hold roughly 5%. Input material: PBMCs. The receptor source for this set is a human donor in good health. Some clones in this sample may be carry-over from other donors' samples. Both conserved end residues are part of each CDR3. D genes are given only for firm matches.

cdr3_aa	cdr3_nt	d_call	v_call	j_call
CASRFWAGGLGEQFF	TGTGCCAGCAGATTCTGGGCGGGGGGGCTTGGTGAGCAGTTCTTC	TRBD2	TRBV5-6	TRBJ2-1
CASSGQWGYTF	TGTGCCAGCAGCGGACAGTGGGGCTACACCTTC	-	TRBV9	TRBJ1-2
CASSRGQGEADTQYF	TGCGCCAGCAGCAGGGGACAGGGGGAAGCAGATACGCAGTATTTT	TRBD1	TRBV4-3	TRBJ2-3
CASSRLGLASYYEQYF	TGTGCCAGCAGCCGACTGGGACTAGCGAGCTACTACGAGCAGTACTTC	TRBD2	TRBV7-2	TRBJ2-7
CASSQGPGPGELFF	TGCGCCAGCAGCCAGGGCCCCGGCCCCGGGGAGCTGTTTTTT	-	TRBV5-1	TRBJ2-2
CASSVSFGSRTDTQYF	TGTGCCAGCAGCGTATCCTTCGGGAGTCGGACAGATACGCAGTATTTT	-	TRBV9	TRBJ2-3
CASSLGRGFETQYF	TGTGCCAGCAGCTTGGGCAGGGGTTTTGAGACCCAGTACTTC	-	TRBV7-3	TRBJ2-5
CASSLGHQDTQYF	TGTGCCAGCAGCTTAGGGCATCAAGATACGCAGTATTTT	-	TRBV7-2	TRBJ2-3
CASSWGGQGQPQHF	TGTGCCAGCAGCTGGGGGGGACAAGGTCAGCCCCAGCATTTT	-	TRBV7-2	TRBJ1-5
CASSNWARFLIGDEQYF	TGTGCCAGCAGCAACTGGGCGAGGTTCCTCATAGGGGACGAGCAGTACTTC	-	TRBV21-1	TRBJ2-7
CASSFGMNEQFF	TGTGCCAGCAGCTTCGGGATGAATGAGCAGTTCTTC	-	TRBV7-9	TRBJ2-1
CASSVVDPPGDTQYF	TGTGCCAGCAGCGTAGTCGATCCCCCAGGAGATACGCAGTATTTT	-	TRBV9	TRBJ2-3
CATSRDLWRNTEAFF	TGTGCCACCAGCAGAGATCTTTGGAGGAACACTGAAGCTTTCTTT	-	TRBV15	TRBJ1-1
CAWTSGTGGNEKLFF	TGTGCCTGGACCTCCGGGACAGGGGGTAATGAAAAACTGTTTTTT	TRBD1	TRBV30	TRBJ1-4
CASSPDRGLRYGYTF	TGTGCCAGCTCACCAGACAGGGGGCTGAGGTATGGCTACACCTTC	TRBD1	TRBV18	TRBJ1-2
CAISRLATGNEQFF	TGTGCCATCAGTCGACTAGCTACAGGTAATGAGCAGTTCTTC	TRBD2	TRBV10-3	TRBJ2-1
CASSSRVENYGYTF	TGTGCCAGCAGCAGCAGGGTAGAAAACTATGGCTACACCTTC	-	TRBV9	TRBJ1-2
CASSMASGGKYEQYF	TGTGCCAGCTCGATGGCTAGCGGGGGGAAGTACGAGCAGTACTTC	TRBD2	TRBV7-2	TRBJ2-7